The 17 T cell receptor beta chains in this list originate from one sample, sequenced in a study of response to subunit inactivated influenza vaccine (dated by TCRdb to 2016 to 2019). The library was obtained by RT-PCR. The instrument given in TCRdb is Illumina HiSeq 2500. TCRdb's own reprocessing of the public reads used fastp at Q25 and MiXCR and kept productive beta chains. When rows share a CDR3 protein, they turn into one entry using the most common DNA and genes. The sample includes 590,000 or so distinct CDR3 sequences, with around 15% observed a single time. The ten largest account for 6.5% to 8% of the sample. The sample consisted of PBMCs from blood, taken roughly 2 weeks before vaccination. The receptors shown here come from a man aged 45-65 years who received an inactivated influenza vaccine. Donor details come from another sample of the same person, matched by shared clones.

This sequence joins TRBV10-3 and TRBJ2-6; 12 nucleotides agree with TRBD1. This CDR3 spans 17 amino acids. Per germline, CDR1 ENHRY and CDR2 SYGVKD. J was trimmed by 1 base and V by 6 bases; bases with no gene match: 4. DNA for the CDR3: TGTGCCATCAGGCCGGGACAGGGGGCTTCTGGGGCCAACGTCCTGACTTTC. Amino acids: CAIRPGQGASGANVLTF.

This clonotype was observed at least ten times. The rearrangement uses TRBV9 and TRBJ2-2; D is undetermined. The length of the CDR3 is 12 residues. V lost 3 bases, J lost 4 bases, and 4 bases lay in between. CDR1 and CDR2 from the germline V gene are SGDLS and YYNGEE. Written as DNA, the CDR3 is TGTGCCAGCAGCGACGGCACCGGGGAGCTGTTTTTT. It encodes CASSDGTGELFF.

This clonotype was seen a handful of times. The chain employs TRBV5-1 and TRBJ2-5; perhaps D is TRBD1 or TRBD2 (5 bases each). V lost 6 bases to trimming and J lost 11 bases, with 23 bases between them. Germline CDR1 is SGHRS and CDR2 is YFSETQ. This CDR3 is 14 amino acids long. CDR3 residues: CASKATTGTPNQYF. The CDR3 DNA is TGCGCCAGCAAAGCTACTACGGGGACCCCGAATCAGTACTTC.

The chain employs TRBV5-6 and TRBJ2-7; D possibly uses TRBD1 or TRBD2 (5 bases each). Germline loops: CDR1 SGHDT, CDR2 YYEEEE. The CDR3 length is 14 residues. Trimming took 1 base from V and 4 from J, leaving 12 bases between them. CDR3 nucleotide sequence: TGTGCCAGCAGCTTGCGGGGCGTCAAGTACGAGCAGTACTTC. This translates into CASSLRGVKYEQYF.

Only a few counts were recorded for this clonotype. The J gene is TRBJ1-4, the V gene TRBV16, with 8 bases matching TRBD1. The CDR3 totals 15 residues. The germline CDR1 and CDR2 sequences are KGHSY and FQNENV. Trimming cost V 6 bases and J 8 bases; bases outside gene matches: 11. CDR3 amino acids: CASSPVRGRGEKLFF. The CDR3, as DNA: TGTGCCAGCAGTCCGGTCAGGGGGCGAGGAGAAAAACTGTTTTTT.

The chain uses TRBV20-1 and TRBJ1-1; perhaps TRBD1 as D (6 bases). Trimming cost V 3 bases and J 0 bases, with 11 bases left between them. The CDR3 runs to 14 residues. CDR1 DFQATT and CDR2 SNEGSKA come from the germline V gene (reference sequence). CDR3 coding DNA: TGCAGTGCTAGGTCCGGGGGGCTGAACACTGAAGCTTTCTTT. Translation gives CSARSGGLNTEAFF.

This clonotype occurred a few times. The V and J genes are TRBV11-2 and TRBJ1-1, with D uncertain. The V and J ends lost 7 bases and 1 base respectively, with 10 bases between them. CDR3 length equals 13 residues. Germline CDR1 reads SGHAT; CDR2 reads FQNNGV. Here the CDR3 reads CASNVRENTEAFF. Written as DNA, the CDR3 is TGTGCCAGCAACGTCCGGGAGAACACTGAAGCTTTCTTT.

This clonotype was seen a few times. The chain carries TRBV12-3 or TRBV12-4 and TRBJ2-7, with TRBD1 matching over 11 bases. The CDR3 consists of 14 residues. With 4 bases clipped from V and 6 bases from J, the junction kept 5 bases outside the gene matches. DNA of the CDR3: TGTGCCAGCAGTTCCCGGACAGGGGGCCCCGAGCAGTACTTC. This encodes CASSSRTGGPEQYF.

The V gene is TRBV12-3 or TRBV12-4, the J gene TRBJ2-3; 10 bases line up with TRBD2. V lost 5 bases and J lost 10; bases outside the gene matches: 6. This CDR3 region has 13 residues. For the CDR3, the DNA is TGTGCCAGCAGTGGGACCGGGACTAGCGCGCAGTATTTT. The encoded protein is CASSGTGTSAQYF.

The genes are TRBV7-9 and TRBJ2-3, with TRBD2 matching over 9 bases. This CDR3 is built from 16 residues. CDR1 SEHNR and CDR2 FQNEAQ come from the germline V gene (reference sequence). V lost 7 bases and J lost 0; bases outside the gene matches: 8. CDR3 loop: CASTLLAGASTDTQYF. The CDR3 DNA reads TGTGCCAGCACCCTCTTAGCGGGAGCTAGCACAGATACGCAGTATTTT.

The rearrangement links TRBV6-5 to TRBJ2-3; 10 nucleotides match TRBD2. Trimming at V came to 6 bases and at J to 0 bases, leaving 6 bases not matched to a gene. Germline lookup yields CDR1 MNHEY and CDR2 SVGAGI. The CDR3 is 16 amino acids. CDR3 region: CASRTLSGGSTDTQYF. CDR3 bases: TGTGCCAGCAGAACCCTTAGCGGGGGGAGCACAGATACGCAGTATTTT.

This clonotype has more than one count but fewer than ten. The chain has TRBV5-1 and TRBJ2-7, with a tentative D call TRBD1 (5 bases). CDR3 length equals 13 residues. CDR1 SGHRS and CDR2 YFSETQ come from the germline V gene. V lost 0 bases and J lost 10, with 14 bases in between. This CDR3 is CASSLGHDRNQYF. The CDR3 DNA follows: TGCGCCAGCAGCTTGGGCCACGACAGAAACCAGTACTTC.

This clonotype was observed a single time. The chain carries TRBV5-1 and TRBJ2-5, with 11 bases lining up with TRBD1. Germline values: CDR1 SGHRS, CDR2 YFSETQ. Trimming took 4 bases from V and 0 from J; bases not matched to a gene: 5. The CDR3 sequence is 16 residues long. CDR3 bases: TGCGCCAGCAGCGGGGGGACAGGGGGGAACCAAGAGACCCAGTACTTC. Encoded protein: CASSGGTGGNQETQYF.

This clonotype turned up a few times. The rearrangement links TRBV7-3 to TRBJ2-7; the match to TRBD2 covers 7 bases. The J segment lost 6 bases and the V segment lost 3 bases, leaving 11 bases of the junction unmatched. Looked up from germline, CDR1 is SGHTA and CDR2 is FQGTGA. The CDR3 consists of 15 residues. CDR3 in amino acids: CASSLSGTPGGEQYF. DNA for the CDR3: TGTGCCAGCAGCTTGTCCGGGACTCCGGGAGGCGAGCAGTACTTC. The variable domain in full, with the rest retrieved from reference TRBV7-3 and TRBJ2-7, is GAGVSQTPSNKVTEKGKYVELRCDPISGHTALYWYRQSLGQGPEFLIYFQGTGAADDSGLPNDRFFAVRPEGSVSTLKIQRTERGDSAVYLCASSLSGTPGGEQYFGPGTRLTVT.

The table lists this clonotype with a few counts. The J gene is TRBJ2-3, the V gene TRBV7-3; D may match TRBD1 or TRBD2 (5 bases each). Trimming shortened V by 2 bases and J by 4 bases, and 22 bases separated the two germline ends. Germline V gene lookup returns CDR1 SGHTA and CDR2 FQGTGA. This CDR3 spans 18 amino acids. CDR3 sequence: CASSLRARRTTRADTQYF. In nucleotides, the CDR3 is TGTGCCAGCAGCTTACGCGCGCGGAGGACAACGCGTGCAGATACGCAGTATTTT.

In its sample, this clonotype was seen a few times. Here the CDR3 DNA reads TGTGCCAGCAGCCAAGAGGGGGCCATGAACACTGAAGCTTTCTTT. This translates into CASSQEGAMNTEAFF. The chain is built from TRBV4-2 and TRBJ1-1, with D possibly matching TRBD1 (6 bases). Germline assignment: CDR1 LGHNA and CDR2 YNFKEQ. There are 15 residues in the CDR3. Trimming shortened V by 0 bases and J by 0 bases, and 8 bases separated the two germline ends.

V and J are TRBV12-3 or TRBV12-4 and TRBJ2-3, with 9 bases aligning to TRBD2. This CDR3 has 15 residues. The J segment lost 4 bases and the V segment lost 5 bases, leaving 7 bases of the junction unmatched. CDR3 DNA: TGTGCCAGCAGTCTCAGGGGCGGGAGGGCAGATACGCAGTATTTT. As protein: CASSLRGGRADTQYF.